The 31 T cell receptor beta chains listed next were all sequenced from one sample in a study of post-analysis software for immune sequencing data. Study observations and caveats: About 5 TRBV segments, including TRBV5-6, TRBV5-1 and TRBV20-1, were more frequent in patients than controls.

cDNA libraries for TCR beta contained unique molecular identifiers. MiXCR, applied by TCRdb to the PCR reads, yields one record per CDR3 protein. The table records some 890,000 distinct CDR3 sequences, around 50% of them present only once. The antigens these receptors bind are not known. The source material was blood. These receptors were taken from a girl aged 10 to 17 with multiple sclerosis.

The chain links TRBV5-1 to TRBJ2-5; tentatively, D is TRBD1 (5 bases). V was clipped by 0 bases and J by 2 bases, with 8 bases between them. This CDR3 is 14 amino acids long. Germline-derived CDR1 and CDR2 are SGHRS and YFSETQ. CDR3 sequence: CASSLGQQQETQYF. For the CDR3, the DNA is TGCGCCAGCAGCTTGGGACAGCAGCAAGAGACCCAGTACTTC.

J is TRBJ2-7 and V is TRBV5-1; 7 bases match TRBD1. Germline V CDR1 and CDR2: SGHRS, YFSETQ. The length of the CDR3 is 13 residues. With V trimmed by 2 bases and J by 5 bases, 4 bases remained unmatched. As DNA, the CDR3 is TGCGCCAGCAGCTTCAACAGGGGTCACGAGCAGTACTTC. It specifies CASSFNRGHEQYF.

CDR3 in amino acids: CASGSRRQGLNEQFF. The CDR3 bases are TGTGCTAGTGGTTCCCGTAGACAGGGGTTGAATGAGCAGTTCTTC. The chain combines TRBV12-5 with TRBJ2-1; 8 positions match TRBD1. V shed 4 bases and J 7 bases; nucleotides not matched to a gene: 9. The length of the CDR3 is 15 residues. Germline V gene lookup returns CDR1 LGHNT and CDR2 FRNRAP.

This clonotype was picked up a small number of times. This chain links TRBV6-6 with TRBJ1-2; D may be TRBD1 (5 bases). The germline CDR1 and CDR2 sequences are MNHNY and SVGAGI (reference sequence). V was pared by 5 bases and J by 6 bases, with 25 bases between. The CDR3 has 17 residues. CDR3 sequence reads: CASSRDGWGDVPNGYTF. The CDR3 DNA is TGTGCCAGCAGTCGAGATGGGTGGGGGGATGTGCCTAATGGCTACACCTTC.

The rearrangement uses TRBV2 and TRBJ2-3; 8 bases line up with TRBD2. V dropped 4 bases and J dropped 5; count of bases not matched to a gene: 5. Germline CDR1 and CDR2: SNHLY and FYNNEI. The length of the CDR3 is 14 residues. This chain's CDR3 is CASSVRLAGDTQYF. The CDR3 DNA follows: TGTGCCAGCAGTGTTCGTCTAGCGGGAGATACGCAGTATTTT.

This rearrangement joins TRBV7-8 to TRBJ1-2; D perhaps matches TRBD1 (6 bases). The V and J ends lost 1 base and 8 bases respectively, with 11 bases between them. Germline-derived CDR1 and CDR2 are SGHVS and FQNEAQ. The CDR3 runs 13 residues. The CDR3 DNA reads TGTGCCAGCAGCTTAGTTCCTGGGGGCGGCTACACCTTC. Translation: CASSLVPGGGYTF.

The rearrangement links TRBV29-1 to TRBJ2-5; 9 bases agree with TRBD1. Germline loops: CDR1 SQVTM, CDR2 ANQGSEA. V lost 7 bases, J lost 5 bases, and 8 bases stayed unmatched. The CDR3 totals 13 residues. CDR3 bases: TGCAGCGGGGCAACAGGGGGCGTGGAGACCCAGTACTTC. It yields the protein CSGATGGVETQYF.

This clonotype was seen more than once but under ten times. This chain links TRBV20-1 with TRBJ2-7; the D is unclear. V was shortened by 1 base and J by 7 bases, with 11 bases between the two germline ends. The CDR3 runs 12 residues. Per the germline V gene, CDR1 is DFQATT and CDR2 is SNEGSKA (reference sequence). The CDR3 DNA reads as TGCAGTGCTAGAGGGGCGCCACGGGAGCAGTACTTC. Encoded protein: CSARGAPREQYF.

The chain joins TRBV25-1 to TRBJ2-4; 7 bases are a match to TRBD1. After removal of 2 bases from V and 2 bases from J, the junction contained 9 bases not matched to a gene. The CDR3 runs to 17 residues. Germline-derived CDR1 and CDR2 are MGHDK and SYGVNS. The CDR3 sequence is CASSEQGNRGSKNIQYF. CDR3 DNA sequence: TGTGCCAGCAGTGAACAGGGGAACAGGGGTTCCAAAAACATTCAGTACTTC.

This clonotype was seen once. The rearrangement uses TRBV6-6 and TRBJ2-5, with 9 nucleotides matching TRBD1. The J call is doubtful: the DNA matches TRBJ2-7 better. CDR1 MNHNY and CDR2 SVGAGI come from the germline V gene (reference sequence). This CDR3 is built from 15 residues. In nucleotides, the CDR3 is TGTGCCAGCAGAGACGCCGGGACAGGGTTAAACGAGCAGTACTTC. This codes for CASRDAGTGLNEQYF.

This chain joins TRBV29-1 and TRBJ2-5; a weak D match, TRBD1 (6 bases). The CDR3 is made up of 13 amino acids. Trimming removed 0 bases at V and 7 bases at J, with 12 bases between. Looked up from germline, CDR1 is SQVTM and CDR2 is ANQGSEA. In DNA form, the CDR3 reads TGCAGCGTTGAAGATAGGGGGTCCGGGACCCAGTACTTC. This codes for CSVEDRGSGTQYF. The full variable domain, rest sourced from reference TRBV29-1 and TRBJ2-5, is SAVISQKPSRDICQRGTSLTIQCQVDSQVTMMFWYRQQPGQSLTLIATANQGSEATYESGFVIDKFPISRPNLTFSTLTVSNMSPEDSSIYLCSVEDRGSGTQYFGPGTRLLVL.

The J gene is TRBJ2-7, the V gene TRBV12-5; weak D call: TRBD2 (6 bases). The CDR3 sequence is 16 residues long. CDR1 LGHNT and CDR2 FRNRAP come from the germline V gene. Between the trimmed V and J ends, which lost 1 base and 3 bases, there was a span of 16 bases. CDR3 loop: CASGLAGLPTLYEQYF. The CDR3 nucleotides are TGTGCTAGTGGTTTGGCGGGACTTCCTACTCTCTACGAGCAGTACTTC.

This clonotype was picked up one time. A much larger clone lies a single base off, so this may be a read error. The V gene is TRBV25-1, the J gene TRBJ2-5; 15 positions agree with TRBD2. CDR3 length equals 18 residues. V was pared by 5 bases and J by 13 bases, with 20 bases of the junction left unmatched. Germline V CDR1 and CDR2: MGHDK, SYGVNS. The CDR3 reads CASSSLGLAGGQTYKLYF. The CDR3 nucleotides read TGTGCCAGCAGTTCCCTGGGACTAGCGGGAGGCCAAACCTACAAGCTGTACTTC.

The V gene is TRBV10-3, the J gene TRBJ2-7, with 11 nucleotides matching TRBD1. The CDR3 spans 14 residues. The V gene's germline CDR1 is ENHRY and CDR2 SYGVKD. The CDR3 spells CTSSGTGGSYEQYF. CDR3 nucleotides: TGTACCAGTTCCGGGACAGGGGGCTCCTACGAGCAGTACTTC.

The chain carries TRBV5-5 and TRBJ2-1, with D unclear. The V gene's germline CDR1 is SGHKS and CDR2 YYEKEE (reference sequence). V lost 0 bases, J lost 0 bases, and 13 bases lay in between. The CDR3 spans 17 residues. The CDR3 loop is CASSLALSAGSYNEQFF. The CDR3 region has the DNA TGTGCCAGCAGCTTGGCACTGTCAGCCGGCTCCTACAATGAGCAGTTCTTC. Looking up the rest from reference TRBV5-5 and TRBJ2-1 gives the full variable domain: DAGVTQSPTHLIKTRGQQVTLRCSPISGHKSVSWYQQVLGQGPQFIFQYYEKEERGRGNFPDRFSARQFPNYSSELNVNALLLGDSALYLCASSLALSAGSYNEQFFGPGTRLTVL.

This clonotype was counted a single time. This chain links TRBV9 with TRBJ2-7; a weak D match, TRBD2 (7 bases). V shed 3 bases and J shed 1 base, with 14 bases lying between them. CDR1 and CDR2 from the germline V gene are SGDLS and YYNGEE. The CDR3 is 15 amino acids. The DNA of the CDR3 is TGTGCCAGCAGCGCAGGCGGGGGCACATCCTACGAGCAGTACTTC. It translates to CASSAGGGTSYEQYF.

This clonotype appeared a few times. V usage is TRBV5-1 and J usage is TRBJ2-5; tentative D call: TRBD1 (6 bases). This CDR3 comprises 15 residues. Germline values: CDR1 SGHRS, CDR2 YFSETQ. V lost 3 bases and J lost 2, with 14 bases in between. The CDR3 DNA follows: TGCGCCAGCAGCTCACTAACAGGGCTGCAAGAGACCCAGTACTTC. Its translation is CASSSLTGLQETQYF.

The chain carries TRBV20-1 and TRBJ2-7; possibly TRBD2 for D (6 bases). The CDR3 consists of 14 residues. Looked up from germline, CDR1 is DFQATT and CDR2 is SNEGSKA (reference sequence). V lost 3 bases and J 3 bases, leaving 15 bases between the germline ends. The CDR3 region has the DNA TGCAGTGCTAGGGGTGGGAGGTCTGGCTACGAGCAGTACTTC. Its translation is CSARGGRSGYEQYF.

This clonotype showed up just a few times. V usage is TRBV6-1 and J usage is TRBJ1-2, with D possibly matching TRBD1 (5 bases). V lost 6 bases to trimming and J lost 0 bases, with 23 bases between them. CDR3 size: 18 residues. Germline loops: CDR1 MNHNS, CDR2 SASEGT. The CDR3 sequence is CASRSRQGTAKTNYGYTF. CDR3 nucleotide sequence: TGTGCCAGCAGATCCCGGCAGGGAACCGCTAAAACTAACTATGGCTACACCTTC.

The chain joins TRBV7-3 to TRBJ2-4, with TRBD1 identical over 7 bases. The CDR3 runs 13 residues. The germline V gene encodes CDR1 SGHTA and CDR2 FQGTGA. The V segment lost 5 bases and the J segment 13 bases; nucleotides outside the gene matches: 11. The CDR3 spells CASSMGTASLQYF. The DNA of the CDR3 is TGTGCCAGCAGCATGGGGACAGCGAGTTTACAGTACTTC.

This chain uses TRBV29-1 with TRBJ2-1; the D is unclear. The CDR3 runs to 16 residues. The germline gives CDR1 SQVTM, CDR2 ANQGSEA. The germline V and J ends were trimmed by 3 bases and 1 base, with 16 bases remaining between them. CDR3 sequence (DNA): TGCAGCGTTGACCCCAGTCACCTGCTGTCCTACAATGAGCAGTTCTTC. Translating gives CSVDPSHLLSYNEQFF.

V is TRBV5-1 and J is TRBJ2-3; 13 bases fit TRBD2. Per the germline V gene, CDR1 is SGHRS and CDR2 is YFSETQ. Germline trimming cut 4 bases from V and 4 bases from J; bases unmatched to any gene: 9. The CDR3 has 17 amino acids. As DNA, the CDR3 is TGCGCCAGCAGCCTCTCGACTAGCGGGAGGCCCCCAGATACGCAGTATTTT. Encoded protein: CASSLSTSGRPPDTQYF.

This chain's CDR3 is CSARGLGLGTDTQYF. The CDR3 DNA reads as TGCAGTGCTAGAGGACTGGGCCTCGGCACAGATACGCAGTATTTT. V is TRBV20-1 and J is TRBJ2-3; no firm D call. V gave up 1 base and J gave up 1 base, with 12 bases separating them. Per germline, CDR1 DFQATT and CDR2 SNEGSKA (reference sequence). The CDR3 runs to 15 residues.

This clonotype was observed a handful of times. This chain links TRBV12-3 or TRBV12-4 with TRBJ2-7, with 7 bases lining up with TRBD1. The ends lost 2 bases at V and 3 bases at J; junction bases unmatched: 4. The CDR3 loop spans 14 amino acids. The CDR3 here is CASSLTRTGYEQYF. CDR3 DNA: TGTGCCAGCAGTTTAACCAGGACAGGCTACGAGCAGTACTTC.

This clonotype has a handful of counts. The chain employs TRBV4-1 and TRBJ1-5, with unresolved D. The CDR3 length is 15 residues. Per the germline V gene, CDR1 is MGHRA and CDR2 is YSYEKL. Trimming removed 1 base from V and 0 bases from J, with 7 bases in between. The CDR3 bases are TGCGCCAGCAGCCAAGCGGAGAATAGCAATCAGCCCCAGCATTTT. It encodes CASSQAENSNQPQHF.

V is TRBV11-1 and J is TRBJ2-1; D not resolved. CDR1 is SGHAT and CDR2 is FQDESV in the germline V gene (reference sequence). CDR3 length: 16 amino acids. V was trimmed by 1 base and J by 4 bases, leaving 14 bases between them. The CDR3 loop reads CASSLVPPSLYNEQFF. CDR3 bases: TGTGCCAGCAGCTTAGTACCCCCGTCCCTTTACAATGAGCAGTTCTTC.

The sample holds a few counts of this clonotype. The J gene is TRBJ2-7, the V gene TRBV20-1; the match to TRBD2 covers 7 bases. Germline-derived CDR1 and CDR2 are DFQATT and SNEGSKA (reference sequence). The V gene end was trimmed by 7 bases and the J gene end by 4 bases; junction bases not matched to a gene: 10. The CDR3 runs 13 residues. CDR3 residues: CSVRWGGAYEQYF. The CDR3 DNA sequence: TGCAGTGTCAGGTGGGGGGGTGCGTACGAGCAGTACTTC.

The V gene is TRBV7-9, the J gene TRBJ2-7; D is perhaps TRBD1 (6 bases). The germline V gene encodes CDR1 SEHNR and CDR2 FQNEAQ (reference sequence). With 5 bases removed from V and 2 bases from J, the gap between germline ends came to 22 bases. The CDR3 sequence is 17 residues long. Here the CDR3 DNA reads TGTGCCAGCAGCCCGCTAAACGGACAGCCAATTACCTACGAGCAGTACTTC. Translating gives CASSPLNGQPITYEQYF.

V is TRBV5-1 and J is TRBJ1-6, with D possibly being TRBD1 (5 bases). Trimming took 2 bases from V and 5 from J, leaving 14 bases between them. The germline gives CDR1 SGHRS, CDR2 YFSETQ. The CDR3 has 16 amino acids. The CDR3 region is CASSLRGDPDNSPLHF. The CDR3, as DNA: TGCGCCAGCAGCTTACGGGGCGACCCGGATAATTCACCCCTCCACTTT.

The rearrangement links TRBV10-1 to TRBJ2-2, with D unresolved. The CDR3 runs 14 residues. Germline loops: CDR1 WNHNN, CDR2 SYGVQD (reference sequence). V was pared by 3 bases and J by 5 bases, with 10 bases between. CDR3 protein: CASSERRNTGELFF. The CDR3, as DNA: TGCGCCAGCAGTGAACGACGGAATACCGGGGAGCTGTTTTTT.

The chain recombines TRBV5-1 with TRBJ1-2; tentatively, D is TRBD1 (6 bases). The CDR3 consists of 15 residues. CDR1 SGHRS and CDR2 YFSETQ come from the germline V gene. V was cut by 0 bases and J by 8 bases, with 17 bases left in between. The CDR3 DNA is TGCGCCAGCAGCTTGGCCGGGGGCAGGGTTGAGGGCTACACCTTC. Translating gives CASSLAGGRVEGYTF.